This T cell receptor beta chain was recorded in a study of Tregs in tolerant kidney transplant recipients (dated by TCRdb to about 2019). Study-wide context: Additional Treg samples were obtained from an approximately three-day mixed lymphocyte reaction with belatacept, with some samples followed by an approximately five-day donor restimulation, before recipient CD4+CD25+CD127- cells were sorted. During sorting of primary belatacept mixed lymphocyte reaction cultures, recipient cells were distinguished from donor cells with antibodies. Before combined kidney and bone marrow transplantation, this study identified donor-specific regulatory T cells using TCRbeta sequencing and then followed those same cells after transplant. Several methods of expanding Tregs specific for an allogeneic donor were compared by TCRbeta repertoire sequencing in a few healthy controls. The investigation overall reported the following: Expanding Tregs with activated donor B cells appeared to identify the most biologically relevant and donor-specific TCRbeta repertoire. Because only a small number of patients were included, the study had limitations, and the results will need to be validated in larger populations as well as under other immunosuppression protocols. Biological reproducibility was not examined directly, but technical replication error appeared to be minimal.

Including the terminal cysteine and phenylalanine, the CDR3 comprises 15 residues. The read is trimmed to its CDR3 DNA, 45 bases read in frame from base 1. The germline V gene provides CDR1 MDHEN and CDR2 SYDVKM. V drops 7 bases and J drops 5 bases, leaving 18 bases in between. Of note for this clone: Its antigen has not been determined. Per-base quality was not reported, and no clone a single base away is much larger than it.

For TCRbeta CDR3 sequencing, genomic DNA was extracted from sorted cells using the QIAGEN DNeasy Blood and Tissue Kit. High-throughput TCRbeta CDR3 sequencing was carried out commercially through immunoSEQ, with PCR amplification with bias correction and internal controls included. Concerning the study's data processing: Unique productive TCRbeta sequences were defined by CDR3 nucleotide sequence where primers matched, otherwise by CDR3 amino acid sequence with Vbeta and Jbeta genes. A sequence counted as donor-reactive if, in CFSE-low cells, the sequence had a frequency of at least 0.01% and was expanded at least 5-fold compared with unstimulated cells. Repertoire divergence was quantified by Jensen-Shannon divergence using the top 100 TCRbeta sequences ranked by frequency. When a sample had multiple sequencing runs, each run was corrected for sorting error separately and the runs were then pooled. Not all clones reach the TCRdb copy of this immuneACCESS table, which keeps in-frame sequences only. Checked studies attribute under half of the gap to unresolved V genes and leave the rest unexplained. Clone size and the V and J calls come from that table; the DNA yielded D and trimming. Present in this sample are 35,000 to 50,000 clones, 95% to 96% of which were seen just once. The ten largest clones take up approximately 0.4% of the sample.

Blood from healthy controls was obtained either from healthy volunteers or as purchased buffy coats. Healthy control blood was processed to PBMCs with a Ficoll density gradient and then cryopreserved, whereas patient PBMCs were collected both before and after transplant. The chain joins TRBV28 to TRBJ2-4; the D gene may be TRBD1 or TRBD2, since each aligns over 6 bases. The receptor was derived from a human donor in good health. The sequencing input was Tregs from blood cultured with allogeneic cells. The CDR3 here reads CASTQGGPRENIQYF. Read as DNA, the sequence is TGTGCCAGCACCCAAGGGGGGCCACGAGAAAACATTCAGTACTTC.